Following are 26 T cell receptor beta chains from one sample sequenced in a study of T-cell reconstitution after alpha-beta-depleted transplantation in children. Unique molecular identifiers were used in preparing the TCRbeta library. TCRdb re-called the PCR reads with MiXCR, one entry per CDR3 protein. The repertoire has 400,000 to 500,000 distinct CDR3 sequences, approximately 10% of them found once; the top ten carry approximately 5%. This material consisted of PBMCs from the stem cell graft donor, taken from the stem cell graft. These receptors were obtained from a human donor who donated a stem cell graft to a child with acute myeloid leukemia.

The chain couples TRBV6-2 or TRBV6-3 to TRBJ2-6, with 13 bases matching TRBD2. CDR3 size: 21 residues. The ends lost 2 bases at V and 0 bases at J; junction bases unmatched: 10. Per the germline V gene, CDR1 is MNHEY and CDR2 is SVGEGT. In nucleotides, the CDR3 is TGTGCCAGCAGTTACGCCTGGACTAGCGGGGGCTTCGGCTCTGGGGCCAACGTCCTGACTTTC. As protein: CASSYAWTSGGFGSGANVLTF.

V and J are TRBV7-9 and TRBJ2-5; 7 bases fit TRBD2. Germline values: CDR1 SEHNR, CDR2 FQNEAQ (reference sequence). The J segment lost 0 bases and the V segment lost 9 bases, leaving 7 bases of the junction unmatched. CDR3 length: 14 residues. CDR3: CASASGEYQETQYF. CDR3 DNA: TGTGCCAGTGCTAGCGGAGAGTACCAAGAGACCCAGTACTTC.

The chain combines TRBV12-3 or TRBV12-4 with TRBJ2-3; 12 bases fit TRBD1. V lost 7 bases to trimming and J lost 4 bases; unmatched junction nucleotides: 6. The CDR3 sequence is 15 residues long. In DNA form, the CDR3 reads TGTGCCAGCACCTGGGGACAGGGGGCGGCAGATACGCAGTATTTT. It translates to CASTWGQGAADTQYF.

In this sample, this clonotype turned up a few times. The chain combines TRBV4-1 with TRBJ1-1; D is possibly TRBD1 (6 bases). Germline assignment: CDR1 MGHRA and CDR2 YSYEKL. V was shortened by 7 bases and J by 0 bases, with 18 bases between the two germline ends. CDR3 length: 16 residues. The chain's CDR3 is CASMHRDTLVNTEAFF. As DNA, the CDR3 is TGCGCCAGCATGCACCGGGACACGCTCGTGAACACTGAAGCTTTCTTT.

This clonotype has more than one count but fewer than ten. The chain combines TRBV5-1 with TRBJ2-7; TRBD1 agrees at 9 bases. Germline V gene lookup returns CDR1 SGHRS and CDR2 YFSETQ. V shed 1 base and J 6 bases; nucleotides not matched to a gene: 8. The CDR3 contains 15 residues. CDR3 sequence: CASSLSGQGLSEQYV. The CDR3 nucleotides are TGCGCCAGCAGCTTGTCGGGACAGGGTTTGTCCGAGCAGTACGTC.

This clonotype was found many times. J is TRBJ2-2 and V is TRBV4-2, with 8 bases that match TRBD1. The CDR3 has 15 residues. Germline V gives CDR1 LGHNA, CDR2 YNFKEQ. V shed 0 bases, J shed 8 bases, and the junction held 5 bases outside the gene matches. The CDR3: CASSQDGQGIGELFF. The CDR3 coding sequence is TGTGCCAGCAGCCAAGATGGACAGGGTATTGGGGAGCTGTTTTTT.

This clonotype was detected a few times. CDR3: CASSSRTGTTGELFF. CDR3 coding DNA: TGTGCCAGCAGCTCCCGGACAGGGACAACCGGGGAGCTGTTTTTT. The V gene is TRBV7-8, the J gene TRBJ2-2; 8 positions agree with TRBD1. CDR3 length: 15 amino acids. CDR1 SGHVS and CDR2 FQNEAQ come from the germline V gene. The V gene end was trimmed by 4 bases and the J gene end by 5 bases; junction bases not matched to a gene: 6.

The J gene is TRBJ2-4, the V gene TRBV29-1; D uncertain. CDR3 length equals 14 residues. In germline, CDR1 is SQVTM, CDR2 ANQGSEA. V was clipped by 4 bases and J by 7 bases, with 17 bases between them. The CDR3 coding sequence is TGCAGCGTTGTGAGTTCTGATCTCCGGAACATTCAGTACTTC. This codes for CSVVSSDLRNIQYF.

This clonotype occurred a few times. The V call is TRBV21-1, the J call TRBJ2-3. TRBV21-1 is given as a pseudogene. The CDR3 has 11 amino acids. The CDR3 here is CASSKAGPQYF. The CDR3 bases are TGTGCCAGCAGCAAAGCTGGCCCGCAGTATTTT.

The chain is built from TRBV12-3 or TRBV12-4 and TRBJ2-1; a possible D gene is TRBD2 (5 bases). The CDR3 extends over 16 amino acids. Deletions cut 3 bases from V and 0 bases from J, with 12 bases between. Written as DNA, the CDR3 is TGTGCCAGCAGTTTTAATCGGGAAAGCTCCTACAATGAGCAGTTCTTC. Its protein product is CASSFNRESSYNEQFF.

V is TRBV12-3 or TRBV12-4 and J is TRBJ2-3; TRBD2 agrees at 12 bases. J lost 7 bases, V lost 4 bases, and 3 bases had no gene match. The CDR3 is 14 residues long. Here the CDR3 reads CASSSSGGANTQYF. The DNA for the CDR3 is TGTGCCAGCAGTTCTAGCGGGGGGGCAAATACGCAGTATTTT.

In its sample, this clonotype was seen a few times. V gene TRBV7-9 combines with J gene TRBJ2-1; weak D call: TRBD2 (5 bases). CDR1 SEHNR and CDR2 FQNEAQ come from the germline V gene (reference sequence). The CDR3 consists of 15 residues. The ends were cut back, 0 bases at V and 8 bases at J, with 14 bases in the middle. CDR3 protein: CASSLAGRGGDEQFF. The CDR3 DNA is TGTGCCAGCAGCTTAGCCGGACGAGGAGGAGATGAGCAGTTCTTC.

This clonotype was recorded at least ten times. The CDR3 spells CASSPTITLAGGEKLFF. The CDR3 region has the DNA TGTGCCAGCAGCCCTACCATTACCTTGGCCGGGGGTGAAAAACTGTTTTTT. V usage is TRBV9 and J usage is TRBJ1-4; D may be TRBD1 (5 bases). CDR1 is SGDLS, CDR2 YYNGEE, per germline. The CDR3 length is 17 residues. V was shortened by 4 bases and J by 7 bases, with 23 bases between the two germline ends. The variable domain in full, completed from reference TRBV9 and TRBJ1-4, reads DSGVTQTPKHLITATGQRVTLRCSPRSGDLSVYWYQQSLDQGLQFLIQYYNGEERAKGNILERFSAQQFPDLHSELNLSSLELGDSALYFCASSPTITLAGGEKLFFGSGTQLSVL.

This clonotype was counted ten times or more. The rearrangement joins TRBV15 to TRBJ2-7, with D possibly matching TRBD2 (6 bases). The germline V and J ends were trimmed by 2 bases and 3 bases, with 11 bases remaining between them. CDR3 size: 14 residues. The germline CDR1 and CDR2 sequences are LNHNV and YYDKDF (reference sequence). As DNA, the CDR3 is TGTGCCACCAGCAGAACGGGACTCAACTACGAGCAGTACTTC. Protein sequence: CATSRTGLNYEQYF.

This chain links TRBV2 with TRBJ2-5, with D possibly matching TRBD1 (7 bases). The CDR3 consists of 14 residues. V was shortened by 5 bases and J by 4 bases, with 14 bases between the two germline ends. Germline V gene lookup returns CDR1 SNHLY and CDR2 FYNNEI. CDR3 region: CASSWRGLGETQYF. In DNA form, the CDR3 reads TGTGCCAGCAGTTGGAGGGGGCTGGGAGAGACCCAGTACTTC.

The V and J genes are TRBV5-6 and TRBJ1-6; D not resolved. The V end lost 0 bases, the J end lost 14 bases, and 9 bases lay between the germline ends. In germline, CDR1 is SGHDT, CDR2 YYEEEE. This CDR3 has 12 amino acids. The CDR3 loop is CASSLEAGTLHF. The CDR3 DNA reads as TGTGCCAGCAGCTTGGAGGCCGGCACCCTCCACTTT.

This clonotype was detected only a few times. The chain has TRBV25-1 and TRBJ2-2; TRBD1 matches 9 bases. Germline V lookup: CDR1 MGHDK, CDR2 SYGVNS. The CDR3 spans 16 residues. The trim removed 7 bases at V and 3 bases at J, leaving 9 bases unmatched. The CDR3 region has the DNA TGTGCCAGCAAACCCCCCGGGACAGGGTACACCGGGGAGCTGTTTTTT. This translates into CASKPPGTGYTGELFF.

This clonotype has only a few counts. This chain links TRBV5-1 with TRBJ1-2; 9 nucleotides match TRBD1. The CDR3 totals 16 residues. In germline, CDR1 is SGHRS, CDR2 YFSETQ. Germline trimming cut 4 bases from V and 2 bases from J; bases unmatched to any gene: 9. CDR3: CASSPRDRASNYGYTF. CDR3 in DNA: TGCGCCAGCAGCCCAAGGGACAGGGCTTCCAACTATGGCTACACCTTC.

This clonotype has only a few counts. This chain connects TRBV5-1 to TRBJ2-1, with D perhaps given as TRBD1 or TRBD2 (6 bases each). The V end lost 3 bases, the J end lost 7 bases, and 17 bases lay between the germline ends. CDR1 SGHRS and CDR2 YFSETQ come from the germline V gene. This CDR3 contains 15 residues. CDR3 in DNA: TGCGCCAGCAGCTGGGGTGGGGGGCCGGGAAATGAGCAGTTCTTC. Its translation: CASSWGGGPGNEQFF.

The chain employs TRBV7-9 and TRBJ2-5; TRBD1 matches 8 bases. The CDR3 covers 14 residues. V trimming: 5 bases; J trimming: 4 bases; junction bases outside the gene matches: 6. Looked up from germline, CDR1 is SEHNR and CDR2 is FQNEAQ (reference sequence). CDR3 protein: CASSPDRVSETQYF. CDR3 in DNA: TGTGCCAGCAGCCCGGACAGGGTATCAGAGACCCAGTACTTC.

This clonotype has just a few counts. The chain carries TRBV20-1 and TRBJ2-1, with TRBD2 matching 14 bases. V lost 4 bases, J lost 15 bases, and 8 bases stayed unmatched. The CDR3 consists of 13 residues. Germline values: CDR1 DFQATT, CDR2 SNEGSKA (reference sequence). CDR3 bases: TGCAGTGCTAAGGGACTAGCGGGAGCCCCCCCGTTCTTC. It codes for CSAKGLAGAPPFF.

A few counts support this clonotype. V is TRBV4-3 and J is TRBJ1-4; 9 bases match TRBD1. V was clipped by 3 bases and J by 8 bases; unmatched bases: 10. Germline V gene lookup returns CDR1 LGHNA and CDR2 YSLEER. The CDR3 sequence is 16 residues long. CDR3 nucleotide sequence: TGCGCCAGCAGCCAGCATCCGGGACAGGGAGGCGAAAAACTGTTTTTT. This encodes CASSQHPGQGGEKLFF.

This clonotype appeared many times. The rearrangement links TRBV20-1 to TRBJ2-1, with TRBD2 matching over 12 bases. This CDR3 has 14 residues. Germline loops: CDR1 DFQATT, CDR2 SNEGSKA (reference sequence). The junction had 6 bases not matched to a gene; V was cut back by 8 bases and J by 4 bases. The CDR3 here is CSSLAGGPYNEQFF. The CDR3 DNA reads TGCAGTTCTCTAGCGGGAGGGCCTTACAATGAGCAGTTCTTC.

The CDR3: CASSWGLAIQETQYF. CDR3 DNA sequence: TGTGCCAGCAGCTGGGGACTAGCGATCCAAGAGACCCAGTACTTC. The rearrangement links TRBV5-6 to TRBJ2-5; 10 bases match TRBD2. V lost 3 bases to trimming and J lost 1 base; unmatched junction nucleotides: 3. The CDR3 runs to 15 residues. Germline V gene lookup returns CDR1 SGHDT and CDR2 YYEEEE.

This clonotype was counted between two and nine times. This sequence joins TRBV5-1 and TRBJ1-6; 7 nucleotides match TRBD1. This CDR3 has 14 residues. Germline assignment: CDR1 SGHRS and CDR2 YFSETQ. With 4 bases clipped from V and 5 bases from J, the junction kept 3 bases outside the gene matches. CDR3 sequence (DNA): TGCGCCAGCAGCACCCAGGGGGATAATTCACCCCTCCACTTT. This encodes CASSTQGDNSPLHF.

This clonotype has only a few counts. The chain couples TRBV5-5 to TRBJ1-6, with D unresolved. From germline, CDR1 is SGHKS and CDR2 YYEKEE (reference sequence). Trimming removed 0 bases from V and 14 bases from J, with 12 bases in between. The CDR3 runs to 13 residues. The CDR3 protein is CASSLGGIKSLHF. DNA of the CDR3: TGTGCCAGCAGCTTGGGAGGCATAAAGTCCCTCCACTTT. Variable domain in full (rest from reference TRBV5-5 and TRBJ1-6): DAGVTQSPTHLIKTRGQQVTLRCSPISGHKSVSWYQQVLGQGPQFIFQYYEKEERGRGNFPDRFSARQFPNYSSELNVNALLLGDSALYLCASSLGGIKSLHFGNGTRLTVT.